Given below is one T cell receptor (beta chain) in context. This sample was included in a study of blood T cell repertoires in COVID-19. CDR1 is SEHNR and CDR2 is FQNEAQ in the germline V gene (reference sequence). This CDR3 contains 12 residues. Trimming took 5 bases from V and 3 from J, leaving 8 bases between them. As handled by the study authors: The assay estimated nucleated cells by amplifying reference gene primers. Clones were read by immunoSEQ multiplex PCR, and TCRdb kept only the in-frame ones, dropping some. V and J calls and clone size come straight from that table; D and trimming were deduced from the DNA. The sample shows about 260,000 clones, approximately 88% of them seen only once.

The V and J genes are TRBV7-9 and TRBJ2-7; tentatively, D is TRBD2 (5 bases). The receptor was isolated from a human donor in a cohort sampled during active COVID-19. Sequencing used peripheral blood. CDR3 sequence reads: CASSHGLYEQYF. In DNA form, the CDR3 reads TGTGCCAGCAGCCATGGACTCTACGAGCAGTACTTC.